The 17 T cell receptor beta chains below were found in one sample sequenced in a study of long-term antiretroviral therapy in people with HIV. Researchers report immunoSEQ v3.0 was run at survey level. Repertoires were generated with immunoSEQ multiplex PCR, while TCRdb's copy carries only in-frame clones and drops some. The data hold about 26,000 clones, with 85% to 90% observed a single time. The sequencing here drew on unsorted PBMCs, taken more than 2.6 years after starting antiretroviral therapy. These receptors all stem from a man aged 35-49 years with HIV.

The chain carries TRBV2 and TRBJ1-4, with TRBD1 matching over 8 bases. The germline gives CDR1 SNHLY, CDR2 FYNNEI. The CDR3 has 14 residues. The trim removed 3 bases at V and 3 bases at J, leaving 0 bases unmatched. The CDR3 bases are TGTGCCAGCAGTGAGGGACAGGCTAATGAAAAACTGTTTTTT. Its protein product is CASSEGQANEKLFF.

The V and J genes are TRBV7-9 and TRBJ2-7, with 8 nucleotides matching TRBD2. The CDR3 contains 14 residues. Germline loops: CDR1 SEHNR, CDR2 FQNEAQ (reference sequence). The V and J ends lost 6 bases and 0 bases, in that order; junction bases with no gene match: 4. CDR3 bases: TGTGCCAGCAGTAAAGGGACTAGCTCCTACGAGCAGTACTTC. Its protein product is CASSKGTSSYEQYF. The full variable domain, its missing parts supplied by reference TRBV7-9 and TRBJ2-7, is DTGVSQNPRHKITKRGQNVTFRCDPISEHNRLYWYRQTLGQGPEFLTYFQNEAQLEKSRLLSDRFSAERPKGSFSTLEIQRTEQGDSAMYLCASSKGTSSYEQYFGPGTRLTVT.

This rearrangement joins TRBV14 to TRBJ2-5; 8 bases map to TRBD1. Germline trimming cut 4 bases from V and 1 base from J; bases unmatched to any gene: 8. CDR3 length equals 16 residues. CDR1 is SGHDN and CDR2 is FVKESK in the germline V gene. The CDR3 protein is CASSPRTGSVQETQYF. DNA of the CDR3: TGTGCCAGCAGCCCCCGGACAGGGAGCGTCCAAGAGACCCAGTACTTC.

The V call is TRBV11-3, the J call TRBJ2-3, with D hard to call. This CDR3 has 13 residues. The V end was cut by 5 bases, the J end by 4 bases, with 10 bases between. Germline values: CDR1 SGHNT, CDR2 YENEEA. CDR3 DNA: TGTGCCAGCAGCCATCAGGATCCAGATACGCAGTATTTT. This encodes CASSHQDPDTQYF.

CDR3 sequence (DNA): TGTGCCAGCACCGTAGCGGGGGGGACCACAGATACGCAGTATTTT. This sequence encodes CASTVAGGTTDTQYF. The V call is TRBV7-2, the J call TRBJ2-3, with TRBD2 matching 11 bases. This CDR3 comprises 15 residues. CDR1 SGHTA and CDR2 FQGNSA come from the germline V gene. V was clipped by 7 bases and J by 2 bases; unmatched bases: 5.

The chain links TRBV30 to TRBJ2-7; 13 bases fit TRBD2. This CDR3 has 15 residues. Germline V gives CDR1 GTSNPN, CDR2 SVGIG (reference sequence). Trimming at V came to 0 bases and at J to 5 bases, leaving 4 bases not matched to a gene. CDR3: CAWSVGLAGRNEQYF. The CDR3 DNA is TGTGCCTGGAGTGTGGGACTAGCGGGAAGGAACGAGCAGTACTTC. Full variable domain (remainder filled in from reference TRBV30 and TRBJ2-7): SQTIHQWPATLVQPVGSPLSLECTVEGTSNPNLYWYRQAAGRGLQLLFYSVGIGQISSEVPQNLSASRPQDRQFILSSKKLLLSDSGFYLCAWSVGLAGRNEQYFGPGTRLTVT.

V gene TRBV4-1 combines with J gene TRBJ1-3; 7 nucleotides line up with TRBD1. CDR3 size: 17 residues. With 2 bases clipped from V and 5 bases from J, the junction kept 12 bases outside the gene matches. In germline, CDR1 is MGHRA, CDR2 YSYEKL. DNA of the CDR3: TGCGCCAGCAGCCAACCCTTAGACAGGGCAAGAAGAAACACCATATATTTT. It yields the protein CASSQPLDRARRNTIYF.

This sequence joins TRBV4-3 and TRBJ2-5; 12 positions agree with TRBD1. Looked up from germline, CDR1 is LGHNA and CDR2 is YSLEER. Losses at the gene ends were 0 bases for V and 5 bases for J; bases not matched to a gene: 7. The CDR3 consists of 17 residues. In DNA form, the CDR3 reads TGCGCCAGCAGCCAAGAAGTTTGGGACAGGGGGCGGGAGACCCAGTACTTC. It encodes CASSQEVWDRGRETQYF.

The chain carries TRBV19 and TRBJ1-2; D perhaps matches TRBD1 (5 bases). Germline CDR1 reads LNHDA; CDR2 reads SQIVND (reference sequence). With 0 bases removed from V and 8 bases from J, the gap between germline ends came to 16 bases. The CDR3 contains 15 residues. The CDR3 DNA is TGTGCCAGTAGTATAGAGGGCAGGGTCCAAAACGGCTACACCTTC. Its protein is CASSIEGRVQNGYTF.

The V gene is TRBV28, the J gene TRBJ2-3; D may be TRBD1 (6 bases). The ends were cut back, 6 bases at V and 3 bases at J, with 16 bases in the middle. The V gene's germline CDR1 is MDHEN and CDR2 SYDVKM. CDR3 size: 15 residues. The CDR3 is CASSSQGTRTDTQYF. CDR3 in DNA: TGTGCCAGCAGCTCACAGGGAACAAGGACAGATACGCAGTATTTT.

The chain is built from TRBV5-6 and TRBJ2-7; 9 bases line up with TRBD2. The CDR3 length is 16 residues. Trimming at V came to 2 bases and at J to 0 bases, leaving 6 bases not matched to a gene. CDR1 is SGHDT and CDR2 is YYEEEE in the germline V gene. CDR3 coding DNA: TGTGCCAGCAGCTTCATGGATAGCGGGAGCTCCTACGAGCAGTACTTC. It is translated as CASSFMDSGSSYEQYF.

The chain couples TRBV29-1 to TRBJ1-2; 10 bases align to TRBD1. There are 15 residues in the CDR3. Germline trimming cut 0 bases from V and 8 bases from J; bases unmatched to any gene: 9. CDR1 SQVTM and CDR2 ANQGSEA come from the germline V gene. In DNA, the CDR3 is TGCAGCGTTGAAGAAAGGCGACAGGGGGCGGGAGGCTACACCTTC. Amino acid sequence: CSVEERRQGAGGYTF.

The chain combines TRBV28 with TRBJ1-1; 8 bases are shared with TRBD1. CDR1 is MDHEN, CDR2 SYDVKM, per germline. The CDR3 totals 14 residues. Trimming cost V 3 bases and J 11 bases; bases outside gene matches: 11. The CDR3 region has the DNA TGTGCCAGCAGTTTCTCGGGACAGGCAGGAATGGCTTTCTTT. This sequence encodes CASSFSGQAGMAFF.

The chain recombines TRBV7-3 with TRBJ2-2, with no clear D. CDR1 SGHTA and CDR2 FQGTGA come from the germline V gene. V lost 2 bases, J lost 3 bases, and 1 base lay in between. CDR3 length equals 12 residues. Here the CDR3 DNA reads TGTGCCAGCAGCTTATACACCGGGGAGCTGTTTTTT. As protein: CASSLYTGELFF.

The V call is TRBV5-4, the J call TRBJ2-7; a weak D match, TRBD1 (6 bases). This CDR3 has 13 residues. The germline CDR1 and CDR2 sequences are SGHNT and YYREEE (reference sequence). Between the trimmed V and J ends, which lost 6 bases and 3 bases, there was a span of 13 bases. The CDR3 region has the DNA TGTGCCAGCACCCAAGGGGGAAACTACGAGCAGTACTTC. Translated: CASTQGGNYEQYF.

The rearrangement uses TRBV7-8 and TRBJ2-2; 12 nucleotides line up with TRBD2. With 1 base clipped from V and 4 bases from J, the junction kept 4 bases outside the gene matches. Germline CDR1 reads SGHVS; CDR2 reads FQNEAQ. The length of the CDR3 is 17 residues. CDR3 coding DNA: TGTGCCAGCAGCTTAGAGGCTAGCGGGGGGGCCACCGGGGAGCTGTTTTTT. The encoded protein is CASSLEASGGATGELFF.

The V and J genes are TRBV6-5 and TRBJ1-6; a possible D gene is TRBD1 (6 bases). The CDR3 loop spans 15 amino acids. V dropped 1 base and J dropped 10 bases, with 14 bases sitting between them. Germline V gene sequence: CDR1 MNHEY, CDR2 SVGAGI. The CDR3 sequence is CASSYFDRFGSPLHF. Written as DNA, the CDR3 is TGTGCCAGCAGTTACTTCGACAGGTTTGGCTCACCCCTCCACTTT.